This T cell receptor beta chain was profiled in a study of blood T cell repertoires in COVID-19. Clones were sequenced by immunoSEQ multiplex PCR, and TCRdb holds only the in-frame ones, with some missing. This sample has under 150,000 clones, with 70% to 90% found just once. This CDR3 has 15 residues. V gave up 5 bases and J gave up 6 bases, with 20 bases separating them. Germline-derived CDR1 and CDR2 are MDHEN and SYDVKM. This TCR was recovered from a woman aged 30 to 39 with acute COVID-19. The sample was PBMCs or T cells enriched from blood (not recorded which). The rearrangement uses TRBV28 and TRBJ2-7; perhaps TRBD1 as D (5 bases). The CDR3 sequence is CASSPYQGTTPEQYF. CDR3 in DNA: TGTGCCAGCAGTCCATACCAGGGTACTACACCCGAGCAGTACTTC.